This T cell receptor (beta chain) was sequenced in a study of cytomegalovirus exposure and HLA in healthy donors. Both 60 Vbeta primers and 13 Jbeta primers went into the PCR. TCRdb keeps only in-frame clones here, not all; method: immunoSEQ multiplex PCR. The sample contains about 93,000 clones, over 75% of which appear only once. The sequenced material came from PBMCs. The TCR was taken from a middle-aged man in good health and CMV-seronegative.

CDR3 sequence reads: CASSQQGAETQYF. Written as DNA, the CDR3 is TGTGCCAGCAGCCAACAGGGAGCCGAGACCCAGTACTTC. The rearrangement joins TRBV9 to TRBJ2-5, with a weak D call TRBD1 (6 bases). Trimming pared 4 bases from V and 5 bases from J, leaving 12 bases between. Germline V gene sequence: CDR1 SGDLS, CDR2 YYNGEE. The CDR3 has 13 amino acids. The full variable domain, its missing parts supplied by reference TRBV9 and TRBJ2-5, is DSGVTQTPKHLITATGQRVTLRCSPRSGDLSVYWYQQSLDQGLQFLIQYYNGEERAKGNILERFSAQQFPDLHSELNLSSLELGDSALYFCASSQQGAETQYFGPGTRLLVL.